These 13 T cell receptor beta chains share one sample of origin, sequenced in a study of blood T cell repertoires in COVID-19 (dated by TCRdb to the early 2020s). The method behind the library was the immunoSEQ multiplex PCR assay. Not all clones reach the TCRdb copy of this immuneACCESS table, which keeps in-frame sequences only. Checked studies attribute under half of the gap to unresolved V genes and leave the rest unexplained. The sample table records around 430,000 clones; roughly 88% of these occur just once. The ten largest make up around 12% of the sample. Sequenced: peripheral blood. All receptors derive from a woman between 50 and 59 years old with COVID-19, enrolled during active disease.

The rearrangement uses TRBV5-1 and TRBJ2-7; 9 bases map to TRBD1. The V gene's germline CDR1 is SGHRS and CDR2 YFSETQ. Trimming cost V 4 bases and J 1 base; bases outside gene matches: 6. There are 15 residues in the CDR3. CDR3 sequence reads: CASSLDRGVSYEQYF. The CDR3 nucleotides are TGCGCCAGCAGCCTAGACAGGGGGGTTTCCTACGAGCAGTACTTC.

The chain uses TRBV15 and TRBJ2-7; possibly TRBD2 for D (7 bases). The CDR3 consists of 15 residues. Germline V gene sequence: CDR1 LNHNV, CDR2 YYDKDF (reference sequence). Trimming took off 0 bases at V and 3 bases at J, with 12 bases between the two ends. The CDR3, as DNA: TGTGCCACCAGCAGAGATAAGGGGGGGAACTACGAGCAGTACTTC. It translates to CATSRDKGGNYEQYF.

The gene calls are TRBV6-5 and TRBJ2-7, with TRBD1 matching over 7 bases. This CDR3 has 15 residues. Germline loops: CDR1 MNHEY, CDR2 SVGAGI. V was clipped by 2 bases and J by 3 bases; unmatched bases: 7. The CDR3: CASSYTAGTVYEQYF. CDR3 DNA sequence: TGTGCCAGCAGTTACACTGCCGGGACAGTCTACGAGCAGTACTTC.

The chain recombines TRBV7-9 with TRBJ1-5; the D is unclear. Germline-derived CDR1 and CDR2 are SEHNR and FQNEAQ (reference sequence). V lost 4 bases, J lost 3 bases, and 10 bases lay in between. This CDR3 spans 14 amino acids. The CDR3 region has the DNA TGTGCCAGCAGCTATCCGGGGATCAATCAGCCCCAGCATTTT. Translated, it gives CASSYPGINQPQHF.

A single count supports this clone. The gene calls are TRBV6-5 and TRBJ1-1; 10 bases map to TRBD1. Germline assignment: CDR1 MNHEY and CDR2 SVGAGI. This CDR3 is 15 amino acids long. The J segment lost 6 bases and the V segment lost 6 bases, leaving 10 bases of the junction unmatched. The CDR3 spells CASSGTGDYRAEAFF. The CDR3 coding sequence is TGTGCCAGCAGCGGGACAGGGGATTATCGGGCTGAAGCTTTCTTT.

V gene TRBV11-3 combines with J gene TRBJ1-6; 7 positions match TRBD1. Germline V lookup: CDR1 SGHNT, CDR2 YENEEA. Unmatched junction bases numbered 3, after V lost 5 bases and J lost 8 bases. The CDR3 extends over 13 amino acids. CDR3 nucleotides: TGTGCCAGCAGCCTTGACAGGGATTCACCCCTCCACTTT. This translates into CASSLDRDSPLHF.

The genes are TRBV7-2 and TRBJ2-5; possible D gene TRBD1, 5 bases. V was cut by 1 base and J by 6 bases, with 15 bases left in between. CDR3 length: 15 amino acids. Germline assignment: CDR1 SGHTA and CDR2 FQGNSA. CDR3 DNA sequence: TGTGCCAGCAGCTTAGAAGGGGCCATGCAGAAGACCCAGTACTTC. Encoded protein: CASSLEGAMQKTQYF.

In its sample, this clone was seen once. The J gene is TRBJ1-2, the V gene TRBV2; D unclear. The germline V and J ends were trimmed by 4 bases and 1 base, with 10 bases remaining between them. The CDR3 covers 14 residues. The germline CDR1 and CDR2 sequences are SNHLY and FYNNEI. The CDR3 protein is CASSVNSYNYGYTF. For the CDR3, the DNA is TGTGCCAGCAGTGTGAACAGTTATAACTATGGCTACACCTTC.

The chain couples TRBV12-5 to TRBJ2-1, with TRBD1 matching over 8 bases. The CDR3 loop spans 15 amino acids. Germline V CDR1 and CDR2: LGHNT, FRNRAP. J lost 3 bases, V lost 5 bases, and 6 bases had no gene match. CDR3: CASGDQGANYNEQFF. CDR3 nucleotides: TGTGCTAGTGGTGATCAGGGGGCGAACTACAATGAGCAGTTCTTC.

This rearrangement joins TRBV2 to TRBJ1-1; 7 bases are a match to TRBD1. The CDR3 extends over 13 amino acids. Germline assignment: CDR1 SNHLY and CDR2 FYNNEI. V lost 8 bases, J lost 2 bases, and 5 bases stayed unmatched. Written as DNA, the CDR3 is TGTGCCAGCGAGGGACAGCCAAACACTGAAGCTTTCTTT. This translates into CASEGQPNTEAFF.

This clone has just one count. The CDR3 DNA reads TGTGCCAGCAGAGCTCGAGGGAACACTGAAGCTTTCTTT. This codes for CASRARGNTEAFF. This chain connects TRBV3-1 (or the pseudogene TRBV3-2) to TRBJ1-1; no reliable D call. This CDR3 has 13 residues. Trimming stripped 6 bases from V and 1 base from J, with 9 bases between. Looked up from germline, CDR1 is LGHDT and CDR2 is YNNKEL (reference sequence).

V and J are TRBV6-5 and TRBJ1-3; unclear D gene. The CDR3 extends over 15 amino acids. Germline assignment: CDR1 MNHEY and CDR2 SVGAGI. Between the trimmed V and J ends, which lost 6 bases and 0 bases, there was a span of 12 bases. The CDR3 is CASRRSVGSGNTIYF. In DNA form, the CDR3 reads TGTGCCAGCAGGAGGTCCGTGGGCTCTGGAAACACCATATATTTT.

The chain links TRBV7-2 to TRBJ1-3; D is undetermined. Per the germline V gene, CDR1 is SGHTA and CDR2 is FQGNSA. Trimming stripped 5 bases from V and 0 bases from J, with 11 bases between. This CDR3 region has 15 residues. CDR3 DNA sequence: TGTGCCAGCAGCGCCCACACCTTCTCTGGAAACACCATATATTTT. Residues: CASSAHTFSGNTIYF.